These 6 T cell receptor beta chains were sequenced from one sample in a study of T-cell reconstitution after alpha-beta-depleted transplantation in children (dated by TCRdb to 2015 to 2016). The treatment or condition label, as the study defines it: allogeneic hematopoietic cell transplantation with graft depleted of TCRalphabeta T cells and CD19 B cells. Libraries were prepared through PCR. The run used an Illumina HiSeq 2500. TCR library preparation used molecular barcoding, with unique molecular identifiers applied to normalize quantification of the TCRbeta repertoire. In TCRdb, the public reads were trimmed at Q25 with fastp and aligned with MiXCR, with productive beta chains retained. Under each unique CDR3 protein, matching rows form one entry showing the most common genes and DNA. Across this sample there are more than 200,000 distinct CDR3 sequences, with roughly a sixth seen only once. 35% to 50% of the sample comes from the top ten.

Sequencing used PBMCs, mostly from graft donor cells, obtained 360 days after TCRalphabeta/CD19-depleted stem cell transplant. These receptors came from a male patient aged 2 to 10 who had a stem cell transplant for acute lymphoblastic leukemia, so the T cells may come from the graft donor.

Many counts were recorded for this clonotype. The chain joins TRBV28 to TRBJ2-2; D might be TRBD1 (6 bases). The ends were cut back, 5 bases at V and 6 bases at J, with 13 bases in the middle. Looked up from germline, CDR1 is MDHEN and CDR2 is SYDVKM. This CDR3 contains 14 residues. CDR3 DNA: TGTGCCAGCAGTATGACAGGCTCCCCCGGGGAGCTGTTTTTT. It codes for CASSMTGSPGELFF.

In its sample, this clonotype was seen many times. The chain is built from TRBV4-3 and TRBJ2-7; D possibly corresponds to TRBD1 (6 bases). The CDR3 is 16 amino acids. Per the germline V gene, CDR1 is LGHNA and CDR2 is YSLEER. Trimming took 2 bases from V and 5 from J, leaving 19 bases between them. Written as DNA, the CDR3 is TGCGCCAGCAGCCAATCTACACGGAACAGGGTCCACGAGCAGTACTTC. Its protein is CASSQSTRNRVHEQYF.

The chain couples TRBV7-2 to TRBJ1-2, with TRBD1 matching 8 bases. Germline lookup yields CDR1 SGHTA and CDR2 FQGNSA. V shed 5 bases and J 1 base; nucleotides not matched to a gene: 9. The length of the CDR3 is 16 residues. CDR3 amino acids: CASSRLQGGGNYGYTF. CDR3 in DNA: TGTGCCAGCAGCCGACTACAGGGGGGGGGTAACTATGGCTACACCTTC. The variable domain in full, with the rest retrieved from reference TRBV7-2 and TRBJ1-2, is GAGVSQSPSNKVTEKGKDVELRCDPISGHTALYWYRQSLGQGLEFLIYFQGNSAPDKSGLPSDRFSAERTGGSVSTLTIQRTQQEDSAVYLCASSRLQGGGNYGYTFGSGTRLTVV.

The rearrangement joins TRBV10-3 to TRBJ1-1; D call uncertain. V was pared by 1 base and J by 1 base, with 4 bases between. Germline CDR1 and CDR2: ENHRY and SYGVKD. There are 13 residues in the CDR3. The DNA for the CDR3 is TGTGCCATCAGTGAGTTTTGGAACACTGAAGCTTTCTTT. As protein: CAISEFWNTEAFF.

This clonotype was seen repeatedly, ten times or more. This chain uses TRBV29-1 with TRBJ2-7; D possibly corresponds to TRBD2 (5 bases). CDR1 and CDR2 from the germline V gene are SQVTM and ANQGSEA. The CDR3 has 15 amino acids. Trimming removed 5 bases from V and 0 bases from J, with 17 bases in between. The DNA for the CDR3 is TGCAGCGTTCGAGGGTTGTCCTCCAGCTCCTACGAGCAGTACTTC. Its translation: CSVRGLSSSSYEQYF.

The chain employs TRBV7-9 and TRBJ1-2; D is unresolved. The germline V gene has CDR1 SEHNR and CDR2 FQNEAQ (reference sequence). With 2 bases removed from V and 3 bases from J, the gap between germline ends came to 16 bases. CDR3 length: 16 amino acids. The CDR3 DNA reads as TGTGCCAGCAGCTTATATAACGGCTTCACCGACTATGGCTACACCTTC. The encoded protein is CASSLYNGFTDYGYTF.